A selection of T cell receptor beta chains follows, all from one sample in a study of T-cell memory formation after mild COVID-19. TCRdb reprocessed the 5' RACE reads with MiXCR, giving one entry per CDR3 protein. The sample contains hundreds of thousands of distinct CDR3 sequences, 23% of which appear only once. Material for sequencing was PBMCs or a T cell subset sorted from them (not recorded which). The receptors were gathered from an adult woman who had mild COVID-19 (a few samples of this study predate the infection). Cell type and time point are not known. Both conserved end residues are part of each CDR3. D genes are given only for firm matches. Size tells how often a clone was seen (once, few, many) or the class of an expanded clone, and some rows leave it out.

D,J,V,size,CDR3,DNA
-,TRBJ2-5,TRBV30,-,CAIGLQKETQYF,TGTGCCATCGGACTTCAAAAAGAGACCCAGTACTTC
-,TRBJ2-5,TRBV2,few,CASLGSQETQYF,TGTGCCAGCCTTGGGTCCCAAGAGACCCAGTACTTC
-,TRBJ2-2,TRBV28,-,CASRTGLSTGELFF,TGTGCCAGCAGGACAGGTCTTTCCACCGGGGAGCTGTTTTTT
TRBD1,TRBJ1-4,TRBV18,few,CASAGQTNEKLFF,TGTGCCAGCGCGGGACAGACTAATGAAAAACTGTTTTTT
TRBD1,TRBJ2-7,TRBV29-1,few,CSVGGRGPQYF,TGCAGCGTTGGTGGCAGGGGGCCGCAGTACTTC
-,TRBJ2-7,TRBV23-1,few,CASSQSGINYEQYF,TGCGCCAGCAGTCAATCTGGCATAAACTACGAGCAGTACTTC
TRBD1,TRBJ2-7,TRBV7-9,-,CASSQGRQGTYEQYF,TGTGCCAGCAGCCAGGGTAGACAGGGAACCTACGAGCAGTACTTC
TRBD2,TRBJ2-2,TRBV11-3,few,CASSQRLAATGELFF,TGTGCCAGCAGCCAACGACTAGCGGCTACCGGGGAGCTGTTTTTT
TRBD1,TRBJ2-1,TRBV5-4,many,CASSFGQGDNEQFF,TGTGCCAGCAGCTTCGGACAGGGGGACAATGAGCAGTTCTTC
-,TRBJ1-4,TRBV13,-,CASSYYSEKLFF,TGTGCCAGCAGCTATTATTCCGAAAAACTGTTTTTT
TRBD2,TRBJ2-7,TRBV5-1,-,CASSPRVSGSYEQYF,TGCGCCAGCAGCCCTCGGGTTAGCGGGAGCTACGAGCAGTACTTC
TRBD1,TRBJ2-5,TRBV11-2,-,CASSFPGQGPETQYF,TGTGCCAGCAGCTTTCCAGGACAGGGGCCAGAGACCCAGTACTTC
TRBD1,TRBJ1-2,TRBV24-1,few,CATSWQGDGYTF,TGTGCCACCAGTTGGCAGGGGGATGGCTACACCTTC
-,TRBJ1-2,TRBV5-1,few,CASSLDGAGVDGYTF,TGCGCCAGCAGCTTGGACGGAGCTGGAGTGGATGGCTACACCTTC
-,TRBJ1-1,TRBV14,few,CASSQRGRSTEAFF,TGTGCCAGCAGCCAACGGGGGCGCAGCACTGAAGCTTTCTTT
TRBD1,TRBJ1-1,TRBV6-2/TRBV6-3,few,CASTLPHDRGRTEAFF,TGTGCCAGCACCTTACCCCACGACAGGGGGAGAACTGAAGCTTTCTTT
-,TRBJ2-2,TRBV4-3,few,CASSIGWYTGELFF,TGCGCCAGCAGCATAGGGTGGTACACCGGGGAGCTGTTTTTT
TRBD2,TRBJ2-7,TRBV29-1,-,CSVGAAGGPVAEQYF,TGCAGCGTTGGGGCAGCGGGAGGGCCCGTCGCCGAGCAGTACTTC
-,TRBJ2-7,TRBV14,-,CASSHRTLQGYEQYF,TGTGCCAGCAGCCACCGCACCCTCCAGGGTTACGAGCAGTACTTC
TRBD2,TRBJ2-1,TRBV7-9,few,CASSDRRGGSYNEQFF,TGTGCCAGCAGCGATCGTCGGGGGGGCTCCTACAATGAGCAGTTCTTC
TRBD1,TRBJ1-2,TRBV10-3,-,CAISGGTGTFYGYTF,TGTGCCATCAGTGGAGGGACAGGGACCTTCTATGGCTACACCTTC
-,TRBJ2-7,TRBV3-1,-,CASSQGLFYEQYF,TGTGCCAGCAGCCAGGGACTCTTCTACGAGCAGTACTTC
-,TRBJ2-7,TRBV3-1,few,CASSQQGMSSYEQYF,TGTGCCAGCAGCCAACAGGGAATGAGCTCCTACGAGCAGTACTTC
-,TRBJ2-2,TRBV20-1,few,CSARLVGGTGELFF,TGCAGTGCTAGATTAGTAGGGGGCACCGGGGAGCTGTTTTTT
-,TRBJ2-7,TRBV7-9,-,CASSSSSSSYEQYF,TGTGCCAGCAGCTCTAGCAGTAGCTCCTACGAGCAGTACTTC
-,TRBJ2-1,TRBV4-3,-,CASSSGTHNEQFF,TGCGCCAGCAGTTCCGGGACCCACAATGAGCAGTTCTTC
-,TRBJ1-2,TRBV3-1,many,CASSRQANYGYTF,TGTGCCAGCAGCAGACAGGCTAACTATGGCTACACCTTC
-,TRBJ2-5,TRBV7-6,many,CASSLADETQYF,TGTGCCAGCAGCTTAGCGGACGAGACCCAGTACTTC
TRBD1,TRBJ2-5,TRBV24-1,-,CATSDNRGPFRQETQYF,TGTGCCACCAGTGACAACAGGGGGCCGTTCCGACAAGAGACCCAGTACTTC
-,TRBJ2-5,TRBV18,-,CASSPGPPETQYF,TGTGCCAGCTCCCCCGGTCCCCCGGAGACCCAGTACTTC
-,TRBJ1-5,TRBV7-2,few,CASSPMKITPQHF,TGTGCCAGCAGCCCCATGAAGATCACACCCCAGCATTTT
TRBD2,TRBJ2-3,TRBV6-5,-,CASSWTSGSLSLTSDTQYF,TGTGCCAGCAGCTGGACTAGCGGGAGTTTATCACTCACATCAGATACGCAGTATTTT
TRBD2,TRBJ2-3,TRBV6-6,-,CASRGLTDTSTDTQYF,TGTGCCAGCAGGGGACTAACCGATACTAGCACAGATACGCAGTATTTT